This T cell receptor (beta chain) is drawn from a study of a mutant IDH1 vaccine in newly diagnosed glioma. Study at large: Once 4-6 weeks had passed after radiotherapy alone, vaccination started, or it started with temozolomide cycles.

This table comes from immunoSEQ multiplex PCR, and its TCRdb copy is limited to in-frame clones, with some not included. The table shows fewer than 150,000 clones, with almost 90% occurring only once. The sample's time point: week 11, during vaccination. One vaccine dose held 300 ug of mutant IDH1 20-mer peptide and came with topical imiquimod. To note about this clone: What it binds is unknown.

The source was PBMCs, collected from a glioma patient whose treatment included an IDH1 peptide vaccine. The TCR sequence derives from a woman aged 45-65 years with glioma.

Here the CDR3 reads CASSPHREGDYIYEQYF. The CDR3 region has the DNA TGTGCCAGCAGTCCGCACAGGGAAGGGGACTATATCTACGAGCAGTACTTC. The chain joins TRBV28 to TRBJ2-7; the D gene is possibly TRBD2 (7 bases). V was trimmed by 5 bases and J by 3 bases, leaving 23 bases between them. The CDR3 is 17 residues long. Per the germline V gene, CDR1 is MDHEN and CDR2 is SYDVKM.